Shown below are 5 T cell receptor beta chains from a single sample sequenced in a study of blood T cell repertoires in COVID-19. This table comes from immunoSEQ multiplex PCR, and its TCRdb copy is limited to in-frame clones, with some not included. The sample shows about 120,000 clones, about nine tenths of them seen only once. The sequencing input was peripheral blood. These receptors all come from a human donor with active COVID-19. The donor label of this sample is uncertain.

The chain recombines TRBV2 with TRBJ1-2, with 9 bases matching TRBD1. The germline gives CDR1 SNHLY, CDR2 FYNNEI. This CDR3 region has 16 residues. The trim removed 6 bases at V and 8 bases at J, leaving 16 bases unmatched. CDR3 bases: TGTGCCAGCAGGGCCAGCCTAGGGACAGGGCCGGGGGGCTACACCTTC. Encoded protein: CASRASLGTGPGGYTF.

The V call is TRBV3-1 (or the pseudogene TRBV3-2), the J call TRBJ2-3; the match to TRBD2 covers 12 bases. CDR3 length: 15 residues. CDR1 is LGHDT and CDR2 is YNNKEL in the germline V gene (reference sequence). Germline trimming cut 1 base from V and 4 bases from J; bases unmatched to any gene: 0. CDR3 sequence (DNA): TGTGCCAGCAGCCAAGGACTAGCGGGGGCAGATACGCAGTATTTT. Translating it yields CASSQGLAGADTQYF.

This clone was counted a single time. This chain connects TRBV11-2 to TRBJ2-7; unclear D gene. Germline V lookup: CDR1 SGHAT, CDR2 FQNNGV. CDR3 length equals 13 residues. The V end was cut by 1 base, the J end by 4 bases, with 8 bases between. The CDR3 DNA follows: TGTGCCAGCAGCTTAGGCAACAATTACGAGCAGTACTTC. It specifies CASSLGNNYEQYF.

J is TRBJ2-7 and V is TRBV19; 10 bases fit TRBD2. Germline trimming cut 3 bases from V and 4 bases from J; bases unmatched to any gene: 3. The CDR3 is 14 residues long. Germline V gene sequence: CDR1 LNHDA, CDR2 SQIVND (reference sequence). The CDR3 protein is CASSILAGDYEQYF. DNA for the CDR3: TGTGCCAGTAGTATTCTAGCGGGGGATTACGAGCAGTACTTC.

V usage is TRBV4-2 and J usage is TRBJ1-1, with D unresolved. Germline V gene sequence: CDR1 LGHNA, CDR2 YNFKEQ. Trimming shortened V by 1 base and J by 11 bases, and 8 bases separated the two germline ends. The CDR3 sequence is 11 residues long. The CDR3 reads CASSQASMAFF. The CDR3 DNA follows: TGTGCCAGCAGCCAAGCCTCTATGGCTTTCTTT.